Below are 9 T cell receptor beta chains sequenced from a single sample in a study of CD8 T cells in ankylosing spondylitis. Notes on the study in general: Blood of patients with ankylosing spondylitis appeared to be characterized by a TCR beta motif of roughly eight highly homologous variants.

No antigen has been assigned to these receptors. TCRdb used MiXCR to reprocess the 5' RACE reads, holding one entry per CDR3 protein. In the table there are 220,000 or so distinct CDR3 sequences, around 19% of which are singletons. Material for sequencing was blood, either unsorted or a sorted T cell fraction (not recorded which). The source of these receptors is a male donor with ankylosing spondylitis.

The rearrangement links TRBV12-3 or TRBV12-4 to TRBJ2-3; 9 bases are a match to TRBD2. The CDR3 runs 16 residues. With V trimmed by 5 bases and J by 4 bases, 10 bases remained unmatched. The CDR3 coding sequence is TGTGCCAGCAGTGTCGGGACTAGCCCCTCTCCAGATACGCAGTATTTT. This codes for CASSVGTSPSPDTQYF.

This chain links TRBV4-3 with TRBJ2-7, with 7 bases that match TRBD1. The CDR3 spans 17 residues. Germline lookup yields CDR1 LGHNA and CDR2 YSLEER. J gave up 4 bases and V 4 bases, and 16 bases lay outside the gene matches. CDR3 DNA sequence: TGCGCCAGCAGCCCTACCCTTCCCGGGACAGAGAGTTACGAGCAGTACTTC. It yields the protein CASSPTLPGTESYEQYF.

This clonotype was seen a handful of times. J is TRBJ2-5 and V is TRBV29-1; 7 bases agree with TRBD1. From germline, CDR1 is SQVTM and CDR2 ANQGSEA. Trimming took 2 bases from V and 5 from J; bases not matched to a gene: 8. This CDR3 has 14 residues. In DNA form, the CDR3 reads TGCAGCGTTGAATTACCCGACAGGGATGAGACCCAGTACTTC. This translates into CSVELPDRDETQYF.

This rearrangement joins TRBV7-9 to TRBJ2-5; TRBD2 aligns across 8 bases. V dropped 5 bases and J dropped 4; count of bases not matched to a gene: 15. Germline values: CDR1 SEHNR, CDR2 FQNEAQ (reference sequence). The CDR3 runs to 17 residues. The CDR3 DNA is TGTGCCAGCAGCGCCACTAATAGCGGGGTAGGGGGAGAGACCCAGTACTTC. Amino acids: CASSATNSGVGGETQYF.

The genes are TRBV7-2 and TRBJ2-3; 16 nucleotides align to TRBD2. V gave up 5 bases and J gave up 2 bases; unmatched junction bases: 7. From germline, CDR1 is SGHTA and CDR2 FQGNSA. This CDR3 is built from 18 residues. The CDR3, as DNA: TGTGCCAGCAGCGTACCGGGACTAGCGGGGGGGGTCACAGATACGCAGTATTTT. Translated: CASSVPGLAGGVTDTQYF.

This clonotype was seen more than once but under ten times. The CDR3 region is CASSVARYRSTDTQYF. In nucleotides, the CDR3 is TGTGCCAGCAGCGTTGCCCGCTACCGAAGCACAGATACGCAGTATTTT. The chain uses TRBV9 and TRBJ2-3; D not certain. V shed 2 bases and J shed 0 bases, with 13 bases lying between them. The CDR3 is made up of 16 amino acids. Germline CDR1 reads SGDLS; CDR2 reads YYNGEE. Supplemented by reference TRBV9 and TRBJ2-3, the full variable domain reads DSGVTQTPKHLITATGQRVTLRCSPRSGDLSVYWYQQSLDQGLQFLIQYYNGEERAKGNILERFSAQQFPDLHSELNLSSLELGDSALYFCASSVARYRSTDTQYFGPGTRLTVL.

This rearrangement joins TRBV5-1 to TRBJ2-5; D gene ambiguous. In germline, CDR1 is SGHRS, CDR2 YFSETQ. Trimming took off 4 bases at V and 1 base at J, with 11 bases between the two ends. The length of the CDR3 is 14 residues. The chain's CDR3 is CASSGRAPQETQYF. DNA for the CDR3: TGCGCCAGCAGCGGCCGGGCCCCCCAAGAGACCCAGTACTTC.

This clonotype was counted ten times or more. The chain recombines TRBV29-1 with TRBJ2-1; D may be TRBD1 (5 bases). This CDR3 region has 14 residues. Germline CDR1 and CDR2: SQVTM and ANQGSEA. V was trimmed by 6 bases and J by 3 bases, leaving 15 bases between them. This CDR3 reads CSVNQGTYYNEQFF. The CDR3, as DNA: TGCAGCGTAAACCAGGGAACGTACTACAATGAGCAGTTCTTC.

The V and J genes are TRBV27 and TRBJ2-7; D is possibly TRBD2 (6 bases). CDR1 is MNHEY and CDR2 is SMNVEV in the germline V gene (reference sequence). The CDR3 contains 15 residues. The germline V and J ends were trimmed by 5 bases and 7 bases, with 21 bases remaining between them. CDR3 amino acids: CASSARQLWAGEQYF. DNA of the CDR3: TGTGCCAGCAGTGCAAGACAGTTGTGGGCGGGGGAGCAGTACTTC.